This is a list of T cell receptor beta chains from one sample in a study of preoperative IRX-2 immunotherapy in early breast cancer. TCRdb's copy holds only in-frame clones and misses some; the assay was immunoSEQ multiplex PCR. This table holds about 19,000 clones, around 81% found once. The sequences come from lymph node tissue, collected after IRX-2 immunotherapy. Receptor source: a human donor with breast cancer. Both conserved end residues are part of each CDR3. The order of the fields is V gene, clone size, J gene, D gene, CDR3 protein, CDR3 DNA. A D gene is named only where the DNA matches it firmly. Not all rows give a size; the values are once, few, many and, for expanded clones, a class.

TRBV19	few	TRBJ1-5	-	CASSASREGNQPQHF	TGTGCCAGTAGTGCCTCCCGGGAAGGCAATCAGCCCCAGCATTTT
TRBV15	-	TRBJ2-7	-	CASSLGGWAPSYEQYF	TGTGCCAGCAGCTTAGGGGGGTGGGCTCCCTCCTACGAGCAGTACTTC
TRBV7-6	-	TRBJ1-1	-	CASSLVASRNTEAFF	TGTGCCAGCAGCTTAGTAGCGTCCAGGAACACTGAAGCTTTCTTT
TRBV28	-	TRBJ1-1	-	CASRTGLQNTEAFF	TGTGCCAGCAGAACCGGTCTCCAGAACACTGAAGCTTTCTTT
TRBV14	-	TRBJ1-2	-	CASSQDLAGIYGYTF	TGTGCCAGCAGCCAAGATCTAGCGGGGATCTATGGCTACACCTTC
TRBV5-1	-	TRBJ2-5	TRBD2	CASSQGTSGVQETQYF	TGCGCCAGCAGCCAAGGGACTAGCGGGGTCCAAGAGACCCAGTACTTC
TRBV18	-	TRBJ1-4	-	CASSPFRWDEKLFF	TGTGCCAGCTCACCTTTCAGGTGGGATGAAAAACTGTTTTTT
TRBV6-8	-	TRBJ1-5	-	CASRSESNQPQHF	TGTGCCAGCAGATCGGAGAGCAATCAGCCCCAGCATTTT
TRBV12-5	-	TRBJ2-1	TRBD2	CASMRTSGGKSYNEQFF	TGTGCCAGCATGAGGACTAGCGGGGGTAAATCCTACAATGAGCAGTTCTTC
TRBV6-8	few	TRBJ2-1	TRBD2	CATGTRIPDEQFF	TGTGCAACCGGGACTAGAATACCCGATGAGCAGTTCTTC
TRBV11-3	-	TRBJ2-6	TRBD2	CASSLLTSGSSGANVLTF	TGTGCCAGCAGCCTTCTAACTAGCGGGTCTTCTGGGGCCAACGTCCTGACTTTC
TRBV18	-	TRBJ1-5	-	CASSPTGTANQPQHF	TGTGCCAGCTCACCAACAGGGACGGCAAATCAGCCCCAGCATTTT
TRBV6-8	-	TRBJ1-6	-	CASSLLSSYNSPLHF	TGTGCCAGCAGTTTGTTGAGCTCCTATAATTCACCCCTCCACTTT